Described below is a single T cell receptor beta chain sequence and its context. The target antigen is unknown. The data are from a study of early T cells in non-severe SARS-CoV-2 infection. Looking at the study overall: Unsorted whole blood bulk RNA was sequenced, with unpaired chains. General study points: Missing private and CD4 specificities, VDJdb matching favored anti-spike CD8 responses.

Unique molecular identifiers were added to individual cDNA molecules. TCRdb redid the calling of the 5' RACE reads with MiXCR, one entry per CDR3 protein. The sample records under 95,000 distinct CDR3 sequences, 9.5% to 15% being singletons. This CDR3 spans 12 amino acids. Germline lookup yields CDR1 MDHEN and CDR2 SYDVKM. The V gene lost 9 bases and the J gene lost 1 base, with 10 bases spanning the gap. Input material: whole blood. The receptor was isolated from an adult who was a healthcare worker with PCR-confirmed SARS-CoV-2 infection or an uninfected control (not recorded which). V is TRBV28 and J is TRBJ2-7; TRBD1 might be the D (5 bases). CDR3 nucleotide sequence: TGTGCCAGTAACGACAGATCCTACGAGCAGTACTTC. It encodes CASNDRSYEQYF.